Reported below is one T cell receptor (beta chain). A second PCR, run for 7 to 11 cycles, used a sample-barcoded 5' primer plus a J-beta primer mix. Carrying 12 random nucleotides, a template-switch adaptor labeled each individual cDNA molecule. From the 5' RACE reads, TCRdb called clonotypes with MiXCR, one entry per CDR3 protein. Among 650,000 to 900,000 distinct CDR3 sequences listed, about 62% were seen once. This record comes from a study of blood T cells in healthy people across ages. Healthy individuals of Caucasian origin from Russia, aged about 6 to 95, served as donors. Trimming removed 0 bases from V and 5 bases from J, with 4 bases in between. Germline assignment: CDR1 ENHRY and CDR2 SYGVKD. The CDR3 runs 13 residues.

The sample consisted of blood. This TCR was sampled from a man aged 30 to 45 in good health. The rearrangement joins TRBV10-3 to TRBJ2-2; D remains ambiguous. DNA of the CDR3: TGTGCCATCAGTGAGTCGGGGACCGGGGAGCTGTTTTTT. It translates to CAISESGTGELFF.